This T cell receptor beta chain was sequenced for a study of response to subunit inactivated influenza vaccine (dated by TCRdb to the late 2010s). With respect to the entire study: Deep quantitative profiling of the T cell receptor repertoire was used in the study to follow responses to a trivalent subunit inactivated influenza vaccine. Broader findings and caveats from the paper: It was suggested by the authors that each seasonal influenza vaccination may recruit only a limited number of new T cells.

Library preparation used RT-PCR. The run used an Illumina HiSeq 2500. TCRdb reanalyzed the raw reads on its own, using fastp at Q25 for trimming and MiXCR for clone calling, and kept in-frame beta chains. Entries that share a CDR3 protein sequence are merged under the most common genes and DNA. Across this sample there are roughly 540,000 distinct CDR3 sequences, with roughly 25% seen only once. Together, the top ten hold 2.5% to 3% of the sample. Of note for this clonotype: There is no known antigen for this receptor. One base away there is no much larger clone; base qualities are not given.

CDR1 and CDR2, looked up from the germline V gene (reference sequence), are DFQATT and SNEGSKA. Relative to germline, V is 1 base shorter and J is 5 bases shorter, with 15 bases between their ends. The CDR3 starts with the cysteine, ends with the phenylalanine, and has 14 residues. The retained sequence is limited to the CDR3, 42 bases, with the frame set at the first base. These data also featured in a second study, about T cells expressing NK-cell markers. The second study also describes: TCR beta cDNA libraries were made by 5'RACE template switching that added a universal primer site and unique molecular identifiers. TCR beta-chain repertoires were profiled in sorted CD3+CD56+NKG2C+, CD3+CD56+NKG2C- and CD3+CD56-NKG2C+ T-cell subsets from fewer than 10 donors. Of the eight sequenced donors, seven were found to be HCMV-seropositive and one was found to be HCMV-seronegative. In several experiments an anti-gammadeltaTCR antibody was added to restrict sorting to alphabetaTCR-expressing T cells. In a handful of donors, the dominant CD3+CD56+NKG2C+ clonotypes were among the top 10 CD8+ clonotypes and accounted for 1.0-7.0% of CD8+ T cells. Those dominant clonotypes were again the most abundant among CD3+CD56-NKG2C+ cells in a handful of donors, at about 28.3-60.1%. Whether the expanded NKG2C-expressing T cell clones were specific for HCMV antigens was left unclear. Randomly selected healthy volunteers, three men and five women, were used as the eight sequenced donors. To determine HCMV serostatus, a commercial ELISA kit was used to detect HCMV-specific IgG in serum. Ficoll density gradient centrifugation was used to isolate peripheral blood mononuclear cells from blood. Using Miltenyi isolation kits, CD4+ and CD8+ T cells were isolated from PBMC through magnetic immunoseparation. Synthesis of cDNA was primed from the TCR beta constant segment and was followed by two consecutive PCR amplification steps. Illumina HiSeq 2000/2500, MiSeq or NextSeq was used to sequence libraries as 2 x 150 bp reads. MIGEC was used to demultiplex reads and group the reads by UMI, and MiTCR was used to assemble and quantify clonotypes. To exclude erroneous sequences, any TCR cDNA sequence not supported by at least two reads was discarded. The tcR package was used for downstream repertoire analysis, and clonotypes were matched across fractions by CDR3 nucleotide sequence plus V segment. Antigen specificity was annotated against VDJdb with VDJmatch, allowing one amino acid substitution in CDR3.

The rearranged chain carries TRBV20-1 and TRBJ2-7; no D gene is confidently identified. The sequence derives from a man aged 50-59 years who received an inactivated influenza vaccine. Donor details come from another sample of the same person, matched by shared clones. The input for sequencing was CD4+ T cells sorted from PBMCs, taken 11 to 12 days after vaccination. The bases read TGCAGTGCTAGAGGCCAGCGATATGGGAACGAGCAGTACTTC. The translation is CSARGQRYGNEQYF.